This T cell receptor (beta chain) came from a study of shared clonotypes between healthy human individuals (dated by TCRdb to 2019 to 2021). The study in broad terms: A few men and a couple of women, aged 18 to 49 years, made up the cohort. Leukapheresis yielded between about 0.8 and 9.5 billion PBMCs per donor. To increase sequencing depth and limit assay-specific biases, different laboratories used diverse techniques to prepare libraries and sequence TCR repertoires. To estimate repertoire size and how much clonotype sharing occurs between individuals, the study deeply sequenced the blood TCR repertoires of about 5 healthy adults. For each donor, CD4 naive and CD4 memory were each run on three plates, CD8 naive on two plates, and CD8 memory on one plate. Results the study describes overall, beyond this receptor: Sharing across a few donors was observed for around 5% of naive CD4, under 4% of naive CD8, over 2% of memory CD4, and roughly 0.43% of memory CD8 clonotypes. Compared with non-shared clonotypes, clonotypes shared by all four sorted-subset donors had higher generation probabilities. Naive subsets generally had larger estimated clonotype richness than memory subsets did. Even with the large sequencing depth, rarefaction of the sorted-subset datasets indicated that sequencing was incomplete. Sampling was limited to blood, and TCR repertoires in tissue likely differ from TCR repertoires in blood. Pairwise subsampling indicated that sequencing depth was expected to affect the degree of clonotype sharing among donors. The small number of donors limited the genetic and exposure-history diversity represented.

A word on this clone: Its antigen is unknown. Per-base quality was not reported, and no clone a single base away is much larger than it.

Healthy HIV-negative adults with no recently reported acute infections or vaccinations were included as donors. Every donor was a Caucasian adult residing in Nashville, Tennessee, USA. CD4+ T cells were enriched through magnetic negative selection, after which naive cells were positively selected on CD45RA and the remaining negative fraction served as the memory subset. Blood was obtained by leukapheresis, after which PBMCs were separated by Ficoll-Histopaque density gradient centrifugation and cryopreserved in liquid nitrogen vapor phase. Analytical flow cytometry was used to check the purity and quantity of every magnetically sorted T cell population. Genomic DNA was isolated from every sorted fraction and measured by UV absorbance on a Nanodrop 2000c. Using the deep immunoSEQ assay, TCR CDR3 regions were amplified from genomic DNA by multiplex PCR. Genomic DNA extracted from each cell subset was distributed evenly over all wells of several immunoSEQ 96-well plates, and each plate served as one replicate. Each replicate PCR for sorted subsets received 150 to 250 ng genomic DNA, equal to around 32,000 T cell genomes. Purified libraries were quantified with a Qubit 3.0 fluorometer, sized on a Bioanalyzer 2100, and re-quantified with the KAPA Library Quantification kit. A separate single-read 150-cycle Illumina NextSeq 550 flow cell was used to sequence each immunoSEQ 96-well plate. On the study's bioinformatics: The immunoSEQ output contained only junctional sequences without quality scores, so filtering could not match that applied to full-length reads. Sequences were annotated with PyIR, a Python wrapper for IgBLAST v1.9, using IMGT germline references to assign V/J genes and CDR3. Reads with weak V/J assignments (E-value above 1e-6), missing CDR3, stop codons, out-of-frame junctions, or ambiguous translated residues were removed. A V3J clonotype was defined by an identical inferred V gene, J gene, and CDR3 amino acid sequence. Percentage overlap between repertoires was computed as shared unique clonotypes divided by the size of the smaller repertoire. Richness of each repertoire was evaluated using RTK rarefaction, the Chao1 estimator, and Recon v2.1 estimates of unobserved clonotypes. Generation probabilities were computed with OLGA for all TCRbeta clonotypes obtained by the gDNA method from a few donors. TCRdb took over this immuneACCESS table, retaining in-frame rearrangements with V and J assigned. Such tables are incomplete; in checked studies, under half of the missing clones stem from an unresolved V gene, and the remainder is unexplained. The V and J calls and clone size were taken over from that table, and D and trimming were inferred from the DNA. The sample table shows under 200,000 clones, and over 80% are seen once. The top ten constitute roughly 0.07% of the sample.

From its cysteine to its phenylalanine, the CDR3 spans 16 amino acids. The entry retains the CDR3 DNA only, 48 bases that are in frame from base 1. From V the trimming removes 3 bases and from J it removes 7 bases, while the gene matches leave 8 bases of the junction unaccounted for. In the germline V gene (reference sequence), CDR1 corresponds to SGHNT and CDR2 to YYREEE. Sequencing input: naive CD4+ T cells sorted from blood. This specimen's cell subset or site label, interpreted: CD45RA+ positively selected. The sequence joins TRBV5-4 to TRBJ1-6, with 9 bases in between that match TRBD1. This receptor was identified in a woman aged 30 to 39 in good health. For the CDR3, the sequence is CASSSPGQGGNSPLHF. The DNA is TGTGCCAGCAGCTCACCGGGACAGGGTGGCAATTCACCCCTCCACTTT.